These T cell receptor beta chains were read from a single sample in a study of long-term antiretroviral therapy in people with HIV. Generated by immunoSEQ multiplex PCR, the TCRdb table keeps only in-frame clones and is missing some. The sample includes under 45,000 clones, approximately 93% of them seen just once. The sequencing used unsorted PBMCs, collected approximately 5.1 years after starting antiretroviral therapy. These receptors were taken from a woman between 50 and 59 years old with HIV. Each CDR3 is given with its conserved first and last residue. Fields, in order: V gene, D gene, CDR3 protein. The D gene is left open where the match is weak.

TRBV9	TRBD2	CASSVGFSGGDEQYF
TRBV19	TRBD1	CASNPDRVGNTIYF
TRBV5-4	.	CASQDRSRPTDTQYF
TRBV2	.	CASLTVMNTEAFF
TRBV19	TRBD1	CASSRGPPSGANVLTF
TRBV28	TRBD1	CASSPGTVANYGYTF
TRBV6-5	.	CASSYSGERNTQYF
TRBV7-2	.	CASSSTRNGWTQYF
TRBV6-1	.	CASSDGGATDTEAFF
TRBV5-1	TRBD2	CASSLAVAGGRGEQFF
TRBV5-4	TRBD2	CASSLGGGVGYEQYF
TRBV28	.	CACTNVGGGARNYGYTF
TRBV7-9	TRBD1	CASSLSFTGGYEQYF